This T cell receptor (beta chain) was sequenced for a study of CD8 T cells in Susac syndrome. Study overall: Within the group of sequenced Susac syndrome patients, more than 5 had active disease and eight were in remission.

Random hexamers served to reverse transcribe roughly 0.5 to 1 ug RNA. TCRdb redid the calling of the immunoSEQ multiplex PCR reads with MiXCR, one entry per CDR3 protein. In the table there are 100,000 to 110,000 distinct CDR3 sequences, 95% of which are singletons. Per the germline V gene, CDR1 is PRHDT and CDR2 is FYEKMQ (reference sequence). V was clipped by 5 bases and J by 10 bases; unmatched bases: 19. This CDR3 has 17 amino acids. The TCR sequence derives from a human donor with Susac syndrome. V and J are TRBV13 and TRBJ2-1; 8 nucleotides match TRBD1. The sequencing sample was made of CD8+ T cells from PBMCs. The CDR3 sequence is CASSEETGEDYPREQFF. Written as DNA, the CDR3 is TGTGCCAGCAGCGAGGAGACAGGGGAGGACTACCCCAGGGAGCAGTTCTTC.